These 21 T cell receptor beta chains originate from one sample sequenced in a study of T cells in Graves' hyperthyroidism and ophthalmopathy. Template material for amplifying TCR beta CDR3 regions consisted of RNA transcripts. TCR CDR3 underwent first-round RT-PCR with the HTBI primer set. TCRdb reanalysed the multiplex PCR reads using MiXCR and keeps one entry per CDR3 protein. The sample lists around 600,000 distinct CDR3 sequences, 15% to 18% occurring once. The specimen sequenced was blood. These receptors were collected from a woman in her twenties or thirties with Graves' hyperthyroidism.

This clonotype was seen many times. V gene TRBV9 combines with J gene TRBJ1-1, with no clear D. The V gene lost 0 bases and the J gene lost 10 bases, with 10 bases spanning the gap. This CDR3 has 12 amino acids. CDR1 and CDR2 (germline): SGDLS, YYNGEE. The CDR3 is CASSVGEGPAFF. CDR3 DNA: TGTGCCAGCAGCGTAGGAGAAGGTCCAGCTTTCTTT.

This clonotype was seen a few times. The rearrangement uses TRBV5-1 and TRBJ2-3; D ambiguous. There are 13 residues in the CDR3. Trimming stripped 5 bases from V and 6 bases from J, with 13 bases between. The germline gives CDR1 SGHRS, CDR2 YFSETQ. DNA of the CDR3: TGCGCCAGCAGGGGGATACAAGCGGATACGCAGTATTTT. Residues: CASRGIQADTQYF.

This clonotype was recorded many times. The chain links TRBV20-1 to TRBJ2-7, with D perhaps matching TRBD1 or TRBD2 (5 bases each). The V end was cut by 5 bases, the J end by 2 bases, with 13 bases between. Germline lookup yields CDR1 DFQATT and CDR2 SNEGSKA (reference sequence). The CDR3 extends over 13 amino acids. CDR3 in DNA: TGCAGTGCTTACCGGGACGGAACCTACGAGCAGTACTTC. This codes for CSAYRDGTYEQYF.

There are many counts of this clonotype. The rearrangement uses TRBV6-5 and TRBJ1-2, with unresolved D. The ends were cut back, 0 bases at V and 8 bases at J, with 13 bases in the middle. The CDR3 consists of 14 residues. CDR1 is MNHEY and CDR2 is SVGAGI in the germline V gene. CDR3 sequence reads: CASSYSRDARGYTF. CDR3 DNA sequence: TGTGCCAGCAGTTACTCAAGGGATGCGCGAGGCTACACCTTC.

The CDR3: CASSKRTGGPIGSYNEQFF. In nucleotides, the CDR3 is TGTGCCAGCAGCAAGAGGACAGGGGGCCCTATCGGCTCCTACAATGAGCAGTTCTTC. J is TRBJ2-1 and V is TRBV12-3 or TRBV12-4; 11 bases fit TRBD1. The CDR3 is 19 residues long. The ends lost 6 bases at V and 0 bases at J; junction bases unmatched: 13.

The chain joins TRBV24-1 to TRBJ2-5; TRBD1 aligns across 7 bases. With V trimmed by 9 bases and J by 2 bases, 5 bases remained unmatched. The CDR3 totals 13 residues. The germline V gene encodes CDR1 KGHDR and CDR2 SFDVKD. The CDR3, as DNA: TGTGCCACCCAGACAGGGCCTCAAGAGACCCAGTACTTC. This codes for CATQTGPQETQYF.

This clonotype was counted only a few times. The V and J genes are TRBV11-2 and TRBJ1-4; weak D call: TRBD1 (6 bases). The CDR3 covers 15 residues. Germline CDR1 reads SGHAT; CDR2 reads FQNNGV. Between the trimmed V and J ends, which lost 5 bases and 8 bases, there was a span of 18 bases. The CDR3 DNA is TGTGCCAGCAGCGCACAGGGTTTAGTTCGAGAAAAACTGTTTTTT. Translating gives CASSAQGLVREKLFF.

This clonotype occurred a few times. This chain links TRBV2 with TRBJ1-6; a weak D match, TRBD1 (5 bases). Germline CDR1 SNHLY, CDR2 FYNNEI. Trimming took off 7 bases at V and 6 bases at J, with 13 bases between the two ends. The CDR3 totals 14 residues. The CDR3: CASTTLGGNSPLHF. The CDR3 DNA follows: TGTGCCAGCACAACGTTGGGGGGTAATTCACCCCTCCACTTT.

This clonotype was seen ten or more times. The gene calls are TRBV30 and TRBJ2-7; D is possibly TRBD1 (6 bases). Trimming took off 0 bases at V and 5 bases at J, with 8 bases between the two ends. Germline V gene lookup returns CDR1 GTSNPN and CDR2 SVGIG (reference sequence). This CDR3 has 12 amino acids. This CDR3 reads CAWSVQGHEQYF. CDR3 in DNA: TGTGCCTGGAGTGTACAGGGCCACGAGCAGTACTTC.

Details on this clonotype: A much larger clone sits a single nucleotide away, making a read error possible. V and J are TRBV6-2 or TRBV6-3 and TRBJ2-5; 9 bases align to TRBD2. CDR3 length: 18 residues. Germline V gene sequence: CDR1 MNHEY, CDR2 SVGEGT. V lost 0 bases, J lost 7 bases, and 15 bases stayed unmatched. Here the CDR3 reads CASSYSGQLAGGVRTQYF. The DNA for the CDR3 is TGTGCCAGCAGTTACTCGGGACAACTAGCGGGTGGGGTCCGGACCCAGTACTTC.

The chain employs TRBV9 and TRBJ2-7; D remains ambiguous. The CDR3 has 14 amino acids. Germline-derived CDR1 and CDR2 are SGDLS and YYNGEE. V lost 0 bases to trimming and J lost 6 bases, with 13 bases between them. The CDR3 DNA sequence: TGTGCCAGCAGCGTAGTGGGGAAGGGAAGCGAGCAGTACTTC. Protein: CASSVVGKGSEQYF.

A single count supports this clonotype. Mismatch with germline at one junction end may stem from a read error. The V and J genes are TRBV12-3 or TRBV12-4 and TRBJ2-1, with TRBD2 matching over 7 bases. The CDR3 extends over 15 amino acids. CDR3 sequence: CASSRGSSGYNGQFF. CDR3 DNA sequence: TGTGCCAGCAGTCGGGGGTCTAGCGGCTACAATGGGCAGTTCTTC.

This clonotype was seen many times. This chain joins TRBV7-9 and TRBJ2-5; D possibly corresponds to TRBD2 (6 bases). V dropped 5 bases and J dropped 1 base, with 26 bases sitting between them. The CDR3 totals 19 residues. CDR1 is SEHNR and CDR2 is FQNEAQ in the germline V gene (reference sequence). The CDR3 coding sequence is TGTGCCAGCAGCCATGAGCCGCTCGAGGGGAGGACCCTCCAAGAGACCCAGTACTTC. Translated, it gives CASSHEPLEGRTLQETQYF. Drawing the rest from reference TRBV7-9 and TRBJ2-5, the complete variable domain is DTGVSQNPRHKITKRGQNVTFRCDPISEHNRLYWYRQTLGQGPEFLTYFQNEAQLEKSRLLSDRFSAERPKGSFSTLEIQRTEQGDSAMYLCASSHEPLEGRTLQETQYFGPGTRLLVL.

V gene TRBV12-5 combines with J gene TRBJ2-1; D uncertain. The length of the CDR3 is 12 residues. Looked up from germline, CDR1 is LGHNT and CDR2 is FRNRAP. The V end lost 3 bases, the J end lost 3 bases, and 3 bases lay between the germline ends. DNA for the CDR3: TGTGCTAGTGGTTTCCTCTACAATGAGCAGTTCTTC. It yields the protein CASGFLYNEQFF.

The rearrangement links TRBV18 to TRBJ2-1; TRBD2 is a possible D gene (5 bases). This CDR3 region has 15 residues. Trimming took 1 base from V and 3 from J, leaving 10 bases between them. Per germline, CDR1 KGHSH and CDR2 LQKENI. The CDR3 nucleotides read TGTGCCAGCTCACCACAGTCCGGGGACTACAATGAGCAGTTCTTC. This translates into CASSPQSGDYNEQFF.

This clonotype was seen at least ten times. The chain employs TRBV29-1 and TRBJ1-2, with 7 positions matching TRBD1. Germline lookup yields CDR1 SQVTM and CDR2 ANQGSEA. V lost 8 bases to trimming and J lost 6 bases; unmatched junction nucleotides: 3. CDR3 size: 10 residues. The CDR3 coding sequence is TGCAGCTCTGACAGGGATGGCTACACCTTC. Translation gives CSSDRDGYTF. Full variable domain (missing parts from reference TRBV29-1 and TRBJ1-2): SAVISQKPSRDICQRGTSLTIQCQVDSQVTMMFWYRQQPGQSLTLIATANQGSEATYESGFVIDKFPISRPNLTFSTLTVSNMSPEDSSIYLCSSDRDGYTFGSGTRLTVV.

The CDR3, as DNA: TGTGCCAGCATGACTGTTTACAATGAGCAGTTCTTC. Its translation is CASMTVYNEQFF. The chain carries TRBV6-1 and TRBJ2-1, with D uncertain. Germline V gene sequence: CDR1 MNHNS, CDR2 SASEGT. This CDR3 contains 12 residues. Trimming left V 7 bases short and J 4 bases short, with 8 bases between.

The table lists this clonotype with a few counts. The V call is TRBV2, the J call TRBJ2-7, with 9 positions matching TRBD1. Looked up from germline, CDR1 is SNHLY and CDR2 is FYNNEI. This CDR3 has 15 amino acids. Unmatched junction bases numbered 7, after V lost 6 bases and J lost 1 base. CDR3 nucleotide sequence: TGTGCCAGCAGAGCCGGGACAGGGCTTTCCTACGAGCAGTACTTC. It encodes CASRAGTGLSYEQYF.

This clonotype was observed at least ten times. The CDR3 sequence is CASSYTYGQGVSYNEQFF. The CDR3 nucleotides read TGTGCCAGCAGTTACACCTACGGACAGGGGGTCTCCTACAATGAGCAGTTCTTC. The chain uses TRBV6-1 and TRBJ2-1, with TRBD1 identical over 10 bases. The CDR3 extends over 18 amino acids. The trim removed 5 bases at V and 0 bases at J, leaving 10 bases unmatched. Germline CDR1 reads MNHNS; CDR2 reads SASEGT.

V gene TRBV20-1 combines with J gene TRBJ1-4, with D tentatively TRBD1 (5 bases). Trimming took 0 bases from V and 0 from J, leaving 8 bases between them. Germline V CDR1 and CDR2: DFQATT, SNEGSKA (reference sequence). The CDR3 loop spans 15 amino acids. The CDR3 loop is CSARDATATNEKLFF. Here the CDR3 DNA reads TGCAGTGCTAGAGACGCGACAGCAACTAATGAAAAACTGTTTTTT.

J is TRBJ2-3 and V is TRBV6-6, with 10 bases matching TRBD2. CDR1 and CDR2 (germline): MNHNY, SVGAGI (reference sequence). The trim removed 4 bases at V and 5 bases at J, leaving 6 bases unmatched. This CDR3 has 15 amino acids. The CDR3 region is CASSSLAGAVDTQYF. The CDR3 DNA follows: TGTGCCAGCAGTTCGCTAGCGGGAGCGGTAGATACGCAGTATTTT.